One T cell receptor beta chain is described in this entry. These data belong to a study of technical replicates of blood from a handful of donors. V lost 3 bases and J lost 0; bases outside the gene matches: 6. The CDR3 has 16 amino acids. CDR1 and CDR2 (germline): LNHDA, SQIVND (reference sequence). The repertoire was sequenced with immunoSEQ multiplex PCR; TCRdb's copy has only in-frame clones and lacks some. The sample has about 80,000 clones; 89% are singletons. V gene TRBV19 combines with J gene TRBJ2-3; 7 nucleotides agree with TRBD2. Sequencing was carried out using T cells isolated from PBMCs. The clonotype was recovered from a human donor in good health. CDR3 nucleotides: TGTGCCAGTAGTATCCCTAGCGGCTCTAGCACAGATACGCAGTATTTT. Encoded protein: CASSIPSGSSTDTQYF.